A single sample is the source of the 20 T cell receptor beta chains below, sequenced in a study of T cells expressing NK-cell markers. After re-calling the 5' RACE reads, TCRdb lists one entry per CDR3 protein, DNA absent. The data include 120,000 to 150,000 distinct CDR3 sequences; the top ten clones carry around 10%. Sequenced sample: blood T cells: a sorted CD56 or NKG2C T cell subset, CD4+ or CD8+ T cells, or bulk PBMC T cells (not recorded which). These TCRs come from a man in his late teens or twenties in good health.

The CDR3 loop reads CASSEGLRGITDTQYF. The chain is built from TRBV7-2 and TRBJ2-3; TCRdb lists TRBD2, though no DNA is available to test this call. This CDR3 has 16 amino acids. Germline V lookup: CDR1 SGHTA, CDR2 FQGNSA.

This chain uses TRBV5-8 with TRBJ2-4. This CDR3 region has 12 residues. CDR1 is SGHTS, CDR2 YDEGEE, per germline. The CDR3 loop reads CASSLDKAIQYF.

J is TRBJ1-1 and V is TRBV7-8; no DNA is available, so the TRBD1 call from TCRdb remains unchecked. Germline CDR1 and CDR2: SGHVS and FQNEAQ. This CDR3 contains 15 residues. CDR3 region: CASSSKRDRGFEAFF. Full variable domain (remainder filled in from reference TRBV7-8 and TRBJ1-1): GAGVSQSPRYKVAKRGQDVALRCDPISGHVSLFWYQQALGQGPEFLTYFQNEAQLDKSGLPSDRFFAERPEGSVSTLKIQRTQQEDSAVYLCASSSKRDRGFEAFFGQGTRLTVV.

V is TRBV12-3 or TRBV12-4 and J is TRBJ2-7. The CDR3 loop spans 15 amino acids. CDR3 residues: CASSFFSRTTYEQYF.

The chain combines TRBV30 with TRBJ1-2. There are 13 residues in the CDR3. The germline gives CDR1 GTSNPN, CDR2 SVGIG (reference sequence). The CDR3 loop is CAWSEVGNYGYTF.

CDR3 in amino acids: CASSLVADSQETQYF. The chain carries TRBV11-2 and TRBJ2-5; TCRdb reports TRBD1, a call that lacks DNA to check it against. The germline V gene encodes CDR1 SGHAT and CDR2 FQNNGV. The CDR3 runs 15 residues.

CDR3 protein: CASSQESGRDGNEQFF. This sequence joins TRBV4-1 and TRBJ2-1; TCRdb reports TRBD2, a call that lacks DNA to check it against. Germline V gene sequence: CDR1 MGHRA, CDR2 YSYEKL. The CDR3 is 16 amino acids.

The V call is TRBV5-1, the J call TRBJ2-7. The CDR3 spans 12 residues. Germline-derived CDR1 and CDR2 are SGHRS and YFSETQ. The chain's CDR3 is CASSDKGYEQYF.

This chain uses TRBV4-2 with TRBJ2-3; TCRdb gives TRBD2 as the D gene, but with no DNA this cannot be confirmed. Germline V gene lookup returns CDR1 LGHNA and CDR2 YNFKEQ. This CDR3 is built from 18 residues. CDR3: CASSPSFGRGSLSDTQYF.

J is TRBJ2-1 and V is TRBV27; the TRBD2 assignment by TCRdb is unverifiable without DNA. Germline V gene sequence: CDR1 MNHEY, CDR2 SMNVEV (reference sequence). The CDR3 has 16 residues. CDR3 sequence: CASSPIGLAEYNEQFF.

The rearrangement uses TRBV29-1 and TRBJ2-5; TCRdb picks TRBD2, but there is no DNA to check that call. This CDR3 comprises 16 residues. Looked up from germline, CDR1 is SQVTM and CDR2 is ANQGSEA. The CDR3 region is CSVVASGRGLGETQYF.

This chain links TRBV5-4 with TRBJ2-3. In germline, CDR1 is SGHNT, CDR2 YYREEE (reference sequence). This CDR3 region has 12 residues. The CDR3 is CASSWIGDTQYF.

The rearrangement links TRBV20-1 to TRBJ2-1; TCRdb's assignment of TRBD1 cannot be checked, as there is no DNA. The length of the CDR3 is 14 residues. Germline CDR1 reads DFQATT; CDR2 reads SNEGSKA (reference sequence). The CDR3 spells CSATPLGPEDEQFF.

The chain carries TRBV4-1 and TRBJ2-1. Germline CDR1 reads MGHRA; CDR2 reads YSYEKL. The CDR3 loop spans 13 amino acids. The CDR3: CASSQEAIHEQFF.

The CDR3 loop is CASSPGTGNEKLFF. The chain is built from TRBV14 and TRBJ1-4; TCRdb outputs TRBD1, but without DNA this stays unchecked. CDR3 length equals 14 residues. Germline V gene sequence: CDR1 SGHDN, CDR2 FVKESK. The variable domain in full, with the rest retrieved from reference TRBV14 and TRBJ1-4, is EAGVTQFPSHSVIEKGQTVTLRCDPISGHDNLYWYRRVMGKEIKFLLHFVKESKQDESGMPNNRFLAERTGGTYSTLKVQPAELEDSGVYFCASSPGTGNEKLFFGSGTQLSVL.

The chain has TRBV30 and TRBJ2-6; TCRdb's D gene call, TRBD1, goes unchecked for lack of DNA. This CDR3 contains 17 residues. CDR1 and CDR2 from the germline V gene are GTSNPN and SVGIG (reference sequence). CDR3 sequence: CAWSAPPGRSGANVLTF.

This chain joins TRBV29-1 and TRBJ2-1; TCRdb indicates TRBD1, and absent DNA this call remains unverified. The length of the CDR3 is 14 residues. Germline V lookup: CDR1 SQVTM, CDR2 ANQGSEA. The CDR3 here is CSVAILDRGPEQFF.

CDR3 sequence reads: CASSPTTQPNEQFF. This sequence joins TRBV27 and TRBJ2-1. The length of the CDR3 is 14 residues. The germline CDR1 and CDR2 sequences are MNHEY and SMNVEV (reference sequence).

The chain employs TRBV4-3 and TRBJ2-1. CDR1 and CDR2 from the germline V gene are LGHNA and YSLEER. This CDR3 region has 18 residues. The CDR3 sequence: CASSQDRADLSSYNEQFF.

The chain links TRBV4-2 to TRBJ2-5. CDR1 is LGHNA and CDR2 is YNFKEQ in the germline V gene. The length of the CDR3 is 15 residues. This CDR3 reads CASSQERIAQETQYF.